This T cell receptor (beta chain) was found in a study of CD8+ T cells in alopecia areata. Following RNA extraction, reverse transcription yielded cDNA that acted as the sequencing template. Clones were sequenced by immunoSEQ multiplex PCR, and TCRdb holds only the in-frame ones, with some missing. The sample shows 140,000 to 150,000 clones, roughly 50% of them seen only once. V lost 5 bases, J lost 3 bases, and 19 bases lay in between. The CDR3 spans 16 residues. Germline CDR1 reads LNHNV; CDR2 reads YYDKDF (reference sequence). Isolation of CD4+ and CD8+ T cells from PBMCs was achieved by sorting. The receptor was derived from a human donor with alopecia areata. The sequencing here drew on CD4+ T cells sorted from blood, taken at week 0. V usage is TRBV15 and J usage is TRBJ1-1; D is possibly TRBD1 (5 bases). The CDR3 region is CATSQSGGYADTEAFF. For the CDR3, the DNA is TGTGCCACCAGCCAAAGCGGGGGGTATGCGGACACTGAAGCTTTCTTT.